Listed below are T cell receptor beta chains from one sample, sequenced in a study of cytomegalovirus exposure and HLA in healthy donors. The data were produced by immunoSEQ multiplex PCR, yet TCRdb's version contains in-frame clones alone and is incomplete. The sample has 65,000 to 80,000 clones. The material sequenced was PBMCs. The receptors come from a man aged 30 to 45 in good health and CMV-seronegative. CDR3s include the opening cysteine and the closing phenylalanine or tryptophan. D genes are given only for firm matches.

V gene	J gene	D gene	CDR3 DNA	CDR3 protein
TRBV5-4	TRBJ2-1	NA	TGTGCCAGCAGCTTGAACCAGGGCTCGACGGAGCAGTTCTTC	CASSLNQGSTEQFF
TRBV27	TRBJ2-5	NA	TGTGCCAGCAGACCCCTCGGGTCCCAAGAGACCCAGTACTTC	CASRPLGSQETQYF
TRBV29-1	TRBJ1-1	NA	TGCAGCGTTGATAGGGGTGCGAACACTGAAGCTTTCTTT	CSVDRGANTEAFF
TRBV2	TRBJ1-4	NA	TGTGCCAGCAGCGGGACACCCAATAATGAAAAACTGTTTTTT	CASSGTPNNEKLFF
TRBV29-1	TRBJ2-3	TRBD2	TGCAGCGTTGAGGCCACGAGTTTGGGCGGGGGGACAGATACGCAGTATTTT	CSVEATSLGGGTDTQYF
TRBV18	TRBJ2-5	NA	TGTGCCAGCTCACAGAACACCGACCAAGAGACCCAGTACTTC	CASSQNTDQETQYF
TRBV7-9	TRBJ1-1	TRBD1	TGTGCCAGCAGCTTCGCCCAGGGGGCGCGCACTGAAGCTTTCTTT	CASSFAQGARTEAFF
TRBV5-1	TRBJ2-7	NA	TGCGCCAGCGGAGGGGAATCCTACGAGCAGTACTTC	CASGGESYEQYF
TRBV4-3	TRBJ2-7	NA	TGCGCCGGCAGCCAAGGAACCGTGGTCAGCGGGCCCTCCTACGAGCAGTACTTC	CAGSQGTVVSGPSYEQYF
TRBV6-1	TRBJ2-6	NA	TGTGCCAGCAAGGTGGGGCCCTCTGGGGCCAACGTCCTGACTTTC	CASKVGPSGANVLTF
TRBV27	TRBJ1-1	NA	TGTGCCAGCAGTTTACGACACGCCAAGAACACTGAAGCTTTCTTT	CASSLRHAKNTEAFF
TRBV6-5	TRBJ2-2	NA	TGTGCCAGCAGCCGAATAGGCGGTACCGGGGAGCTGTTTTTT	CASSRIGGTGELFF
TRBV27	TRBJ1-4	NA	TGTGCCAGCAGTTTATCCGGGGAGGTAAAACTGTTTTTT	CASSLSGEVKLFF
TRBV18	TRBJ2-7	TRBD2	TGTGCCAGCTCACCGAGCAGACTAGCGGTCGAGCAGTACTTC	CASSPSRLAVEQYF
TRBV28	TRBJ1-1	TRBD1	TGTGCCAGCAGTATGACAGGGGGTTGGACTGAAGCTTTCTTT	CASSMTGGWTEAFF
TRBV5-1	TRBJ2-1	TRBD2	TGCGCCAGCAGCTCAGCGGGAGGGGGTTATGAGCAGTTCTTC	CASSSAGGGYEQFF
TRBV25-1	TRBJ2-6	TRBD2	TGTGCCAGCAGTGGCCTAGCGGGAGTGGGTTCTGGGGCCAACGTCCTGACTTTC	CASSGLAGVGSGANVLTF
TRBV7-2	TRBJ1-5	NA	TGTGCCAGCAGTGGGGGCTCCCCTAATCAGCCCCAGCATTTT	CASSGGSPNQPQHF
TRBV19	TRBJ2-7	NA	TGTGCCAGTAGTCCCCAACATGCACCCTCCTACGAGCAGTACTTC	CASSPQHAPSYEQYF
TRBV6-5	TRBJ1-2	TRBD1	TGTGCCAGCAGAGACACAGGGGCTCGGGGCTACACCTTC	CASRDTGARGYTF
TRBV15	TRBJ1-4	NA	TGTGCCACCAGCAGAGATGATGCGATATGGGGCAGAGTGCTGTTTTTT	CATSRDDAIWGRVLFF
TRBV13	TRBJ1-2	NA	TGTGCCAGCAGCGTCCAAATGCTCGGGGTAGGTGGCTACACCTTC	CASSVQMLGVGGYTF
TRBV7-7	TRBJ2-7	TRBD1	TGTGCTAGCAGCTCAGACAGGGCTGGCGAGCAGTACTTC	CASSSDRAGEQYF
TRBV7-8	TRBJ2-7	TRBD1	TGTGCCAGCAGCCCTCAGGGGGCTAATACCTACGAGCAGTACTTC	CASSPQGANTYEQYF
TRBV15	TRBJ2-7	TRBD2	TGTGCCACCAGCCCCCGCCGGGGGGGCTCCTACGAGCAGTACTTC	CATSPRRGGSYEQYF
TRBV7-8	TRBJ2-1	NA	TGTGCCAGCAGCTTCGGCAGGGTGTCCTACAATGAGCAGTTCTTC	CASSFGRVSYNEQFF
TRBV30	TRBJ1-2	TRBD1	TGTGCCTGGAGTGTTGCAGGGGGCCCAGACGCAAAAGGCTACACCTTC	CAWSVAGGPDAKGYTF
TRBV9	TRBJ2-2	NA	TGTGCCAGCAGCCCTGACACGAACACCGGGGAGCTGTTTTTT	CASSPDTNTGELFF
TRBV5-1	TRBJ2-1	NA	TGCGCCAGCAGAAAGGACTATCAATCCTACAATGAGCAGTTCTTC	CASRKDYQSYNEQFF
TRBV6-5	TRBJ2-1	NA	TGTGCCAGCAGTTACTCGAAAAGCGATGAGCAGTTCTTC	CASSYSKSDEQFF
TRBV6-5	TRBJ2-1	TRBD2	TGTGCCAGCAGTTACGGTAGTAGCGGGAGAGAGCCGTTCTTC	CASSYGSSGREPFF
TRBV28	TRBJ1-2	NA	TGTGCCAGCAGTACCACTTTTCCCATGGGCCTTGGCTACACCTTC	CASSTTFPMGLGYTF
TRBV7-8	TRBJ1-2	NA	TGTGCCAGCAGCTTAGTTGGCGGTAACTATGGCTACACCTTC	CASSLVGGNYGYTF
TRBV10-3	TRBJ2-1	TRBD2	TGTGCCATCAGTGTTGGGCGGGGGGATACGGTCGGTGAGCAGTTCTTC	CAISVGRGDTVGEQFF
TRBV5-1	TRBJ2-7	NA	TGCGCCAGCAGCTTGGCCCCACAGGGTGAAAAGCAGTACTTC	CASSLAPQGEKQYF
TRBV4-1	TRBJ2-1	NA	TGCGCCAGCAGCCGAGAGACAGCTTACAATGAGCAGTTCTTC	CASSRETAYNEQFF
TRBV6-5	TRBJ2-2	TRBD1	TGTGCCAGCGGACAGGGGAACACCGGGGAGCTGTTTTTT	CASGQGNTGELFF
TRBV12-5	TRBJ1-1	NA	TGTGCTAGTGGTTTAGGTAACGGCCAGGGTGGTGGAGCTTTCTTT	CASGLGNGQGGGAFF
TRBV7-9	TRBJ1-4	TRBD1	TGTGCCAGCAGCTTAGGGGACAGGAGGGATGAAAAACTGTTTTTT	CASSLGDRRDEKLFF
TRBV4-1	TRBJ2-1	TRBD1	TGCGCCAGCAGCCAAGGCAGGGGGTTTCGGGAGCAGTTCTTC	CASSQGRGFREQFF
TRBV7-3	TRBJ2-3	NA	TGTGCCAGCAGCTTAGATTTATCCAGGGATACGCAGTATTTT	CASSLDLSRDTQYF
TRBV18	TRBJ1-2	NA	TGTGCCCTCTCTCCATACGCTCGGCTAATCCTAGCTAACTATGGCTACACCTTC	CALSPYARLILANYGYTF
TRBV18	TRBJ1-1	TRBD1	TGTGCCAGCTCACCGCTGGGACAGGGAGTCCTGAACACTGAAGCTTTCTTT	CASSPLGQGVLNTEAFF
TRBV9	TRBJ2-3	NA	TGTGCCAGCAGCCCGAACTCCGGGGCAGATACGCAGTATTTT	CASSPNSGADTQYF